Below, 17 T cell receptor beta chains from the same sample are listed, as sequenced in a study of blood T cell repertoires in COVID-19. Data came from immunoSEQ multiplex PCR; TCRdb stores just in-frame clones and leaves some out. In the table there are 300,000 to 400,000 clones, 75% to 90% of which are singletons. Sequencing was carried out using peripheral blood. Receptor source: a woman in her forties or fifties with COVID-19, enrolled during active disease.

The chain couples TRBV19 to TRBJ1-1, with a possible D match to TRBD1 (5 bases). The germline V and J ends were trimmed by 1 base and 3 bases, with 15 bases remaining between them. CDR1 and CDR2 from the germline V gene are LNHDA and SQIVND (reference sequence). CDR3 length: 16 amino acids. The CDR3 bases are TGTGCCAGTAGTATAGGCCCTGTTAGGGGTCACACTGAAGCTTTCTTT. Protein product: CASSIGPVRGHTEAFF.

The V gene is TRBV25-1, the J gene TRBJ1-2; 8 bases agree with TRBD1. Looked up from germline, CDR1 is MGHDK and CDR2 is SYGVNS. V trimming: 3 bases; J trimming: 7 bases; junction bases outside the gene matches: 10. The CDR3 length is 15 residues. The chain's CDR3 is CASSDGRGHRSGYTF. CDR3 sequence (DNA): TGTGCCAGCAGTGATGGCAGGGGGCACCGGAGTGGCTACACCTTC.

The chain links TRBV5-6 to TRBJ2-7; 9 bases align to TRBD1. The CDR3 loop spans 13 amino acids. Trimming took 2 bases from V and 6 from J; bases not matched to a gene: 3. Per germline, CDR1 SGHDT and CDR2 YYEEEE. The CDR3 sequence: CASSLETGGEQYF. CDR3 sequence (DNA): TGTGCCAGCAGCTTAGAGACAGGGGGCGAGCAGTACTTC.

The chain uses TRBV20-1 and TRBJ1-1; D perhaps matches TRBD1 (5 bases). Trimming cost V 3 bases and J 2 bases, with 10 bases left between them. The CDR3 runs 13 residues. The germline V gene encodes CDR1 DFQATT and CDR2 SNEGSKA (reference sequence). This chain's CDR3 is CSASFGHNTEAFF. The DNA of the CDR3 is TGCAGTGCTAGTTTCGGACACAACACTGAAGCTTTCTTT.

The chain joins TRBV2 to TRBJ1-1, with no clear D. The CDR3 consists of 14 residues. Germline CDR1 reads SNHLY; CDR2 reads FYNNEI. Trimming took off 3 bases at V and 3 bases at J, with 11 bases between the two ends. The CDR3 DNA reads as TGTGCCAGCAGTGATGAGAGGTACCACACTGAAGCTTTCTTT. Encoded protein: CASSDERYHTEAFF.

The J gene is TRBJ2-1, the V gene TRBV7-2; D gene ambiguous. The CDR3 has 14 residues. The germline gives CDR1 SGHTA, CDR2 FQGNSA. V lost 2 bases to trimming and J lost 10 bases, with 15 bases between them. CDR3 sequence reads: CASSLTQSPHEQFF. The DNA of the CDR3 is TGTGCCAGCAGCTTAACTCAATCCCCCCACGAGCAGTTCTTC.

V gene TRBV5-1 combines with J gene TRBJ2-5, with 14 bases aligning to TRBD2. This CDR3 is built from 16 residues. Germline-derived CDR1 and CDR2 are SGHRS and YFSETQ. V lost 3 bases, J lost 3 bases, and 4 bases stayed unmatched. CDR3 sequence: CASSSRLAGGEETQYF. CDR3 DNA: TGCGCCAGCAGCTCGAGACTAGCGGGAGGGGAAGAGACCCAGTACTTC.

This chain connects TRBV5-4 to TRBJ2-7; 7 bases fit TRBD2. Unmatched junction bases numbered 8, after V lost 3 bases and J lost 2 bases. Germline V CDR1 and CDR2: SGHNT, YYREEE (reference sequence). The CDR3 consists of 15 residues. The chain's CDR3 is CASSSGGRVTYEQYF. DNA for the CDR3: TGTGCCAGCAGCTCAGGTGGGAGGGTCACCTACGAGCAGTACTTC.

The gene calls are TRBV19 and TRBJ1-6, with TRBD1 identical over 8 bases. V gave up 4 bases and J gave up 9 bases; unmatched junction bases: 5. CDR1 and CDR2 from the germline V gene are LNHDA and SQIVND (reference sequence). CDR3 length: 14 amino acids. The CDR3 DNA follows: TGTGCCAGTAGTACGGACAGGGTTGGTTCACCCCTCCACTTT. Its protein is CASSTDRVGSPLHF.

This rearrangement joins TRBV30 to TRBJ2-7, with TRBD1 as a possible D gene (6 bases). Germline loops: CDR1 GTSNPN, CDR2 SVGIG (reference sequence). V was cut by 3 bases and J by 9 bases, with 21 bases left in between. The CDR3 extends over 14 amino acids. The CDR3 DNA sequence: TGTGCCTGGAGGGGTGGGACATCGGCTTCGGGGCAGTACTTC. Encoded protein: CAWRGGTSASGQYF. Filled out from reference TRBV30 and TRBJ2-7, the complete variable domain reads SQTIHQWPATLVQPVGSPLSLECTVEGTSNPNLYWYRQAAGRGLQLLFYSVGIGQISSEVPQNLSASRPQDRQFILSSKKLLLSDSGFYLCAWRGGTSASGQYFGPGTRLTVT.

This chain links TRBV19 with TRBJ2-1, with TRBD2 identical over 11 bases. Germline CDR1 and CDR2: LNHDA and SQIVND (reference sequence). Unmatched junction bases numbered 9, after V lost 5 bases and J lost 6 bases. The CDR3 spans 16 residues. The CDR3 bases are TGTGCCAGTAGTCCACCCTATAGCGGGAGGGCCAATGAGCAGTTCTTC. Protein: CASSPPYSGRANEQFF.

The genes are TRBV25-1 and TRBJ1-3; D not resolved. The V gene lost 6 bases and the J gene lost 6 bases, with 6 bases spanning the gap. The V gene's germline CDR1 is MGHDK and CDR2 SYGVNS. This CDR3 contains 11 residues. The chain's CDR3 is CASRSLNTIYF. The CDR3 DNA reads TGTGCCAGCAGGTCCCTAAACACCATATATTTT.

The genes are TRBV19 and TRBJ2-7; D is perhaps TRBD1 (5 bases). CDR3 length: 14 amino acids. The germline gives CDR1 LNHDA, CDR2 SQIVND (reference sequence). The V gene lost 2 bases and the J gene lost 6 bases, with 14 bases spanning the gap. CDR3 sequence reads: CASSIQGPLLEQYF. The DNA of the CDR3 is TGTGCCAGTAGTATACAGGGCCCCCTCCTCGAGCAGTACTTC.

Turning to this clone: A junction end diverges from the germline sequence, so it may reflect a read error. The chain carries TRBV2 and TRBJ1-1; TRBD1 agrees at 8 bases. This CDR3 is 13 amino acids long. Germline V gene data show CDR1 as SNHLY and CDR2 as FYNNEI. The CDR3 bases are TGTGCCAGCAATGAACAGGGGGTAACTGAAGCTTTCTTT. It specifies CASNEQGVTEAFF.

The rearrangement links TRBV15 to TRBJ1-2; 7 nucleotides align to TRBD1. The CDR3 loop spans 15 amino acids. The V segment lost 0 bases and the J segment 7 bases; nucleotides outside the gene matches: 8. Germline-derived CDR1 and CDR2 are LNHNV and YYDKDF (reference sequence). In DNA form, the CDR3 reads TGTGCCACCAGCAGAGATCAAGGGACAGCATTTGGCTACACCTTC. Protein: CATSRDQGTAFGYTF.

CDR3 in DNA: TGTGCCAGCAGCTTTTCAGGGGGCGGTTCACCCCTCCACTTT. Residues: CASSFSGGGSPLHF. The chain joins TRBV9 to TRBJ1-6, with 8 bases aligning to TRBD1. The CDR3 contains 14 residues. Germline V lookup: CDR1 SGDLS, CDR2 YYNGEE. The trim removed 4 bases at V and 9 bases at J, leaving 6 bases unmatched.

The genes are TRBV7-9 and TRBJ2-3; TRBD2 is a possible D gene (7 bases). CDR1 is SEHNR, CDR2 FQNEAQ, per germline (reference sequence). The V gene lost 5 bases and the J gene lost 2 bases, with 14 bases spanning the gap. The length of the CDR3 is 15 residues. The CDR3 coding sequence is TGTGCCAGCAGCCCAGGGAGGGGGGTCACAGATACGCAGTATTTT. Protein sequence: CASSPGRGVTDTQYF.